The 14 T cell receptor beta chains reported below all come from one sample, sequenced in a study of cytomegalovirus exposure and HLA in healthy donors. 60 Vbeta and 13 Jbeta primers were used in PCR. Only in-frame clones appear in the TCRdb table, and some are missing; sequencing was by immunoSEQ multiplex PCR. The sample lists about 200,000 clones, around 87% occurring once. Sequencing was carried out using PBMCs. These receptors were taken from a man aged 25 to 40 in good health and CMV-seronegative.

The gene calls are TRBV4-2 and TRBJ1-5, with D tentatively TRBD1 (5 bases). Trimming left V 0 bases short and J 5 bases short, with 11 bases between. This CDR3 comprises 15 residues. Per germline, CDR1 LGHNA and CDR2 YNFKEQ. The CDR3 DNA sequence: TGTGCCAGCAGCCAAGATAGCGGGACTTATCAGCCCCAGCATTTT. Encoded protein: CASSQDSGTYQPQHF.

The J gene is TRBJ2-7, the V gene TRBV19; D possibly corresponds to TRBD2 (5 bases). The V gene's germline CDR1 is LNHDA and CDR2 SQIVND (reference sequence). CDR3 size: 14 residues. Between the trimmed V and J ends, which lost 10 bases and 5 bases, there was a span of 21 bases. CDR3 in DNA: TGTGCCACCGGAAAGTCGGGTGTGGGAGACGAGCAGTACTTC. Residues: CATGKSGVGDEQYF.

V gene TRBV5-4 combines with J gene TRBJ2-7; 10 bases are shared with TRBD2. Per germline, CDR1 SGHNT and CDR2 YYREEE (reference sequence). CDR3 length equals 15 residues. Trimming at V came to 0 bases and at J to 2 bases, leaving 2 bases not matched to a gene. The CDR3 protein is CASSLGAGGPYEQYF. CDR3 DNA: TGTGCCAGCAGCTTGGGAGCGGGAGGGCCCTACGAGCAGTACTTC.

The chain is built from TRBV7-9 and TRBJ2-1, with a possible D match to TRBD1 (5 bases). Germline loops: CDR1 SEHNR, CDR2 FQNEAQ (reference sequence). The CDR3 contains 13 residues. Trimming cost V 1 base and J 7 bases, with 8 bases left between them. CDR3 nucleotide sequence: TGTGCCAGCAGCTTAGGACAGTGGAATGAGCAGTTCTTC. Protein: CASSLGQWNEQFF.

The V and J genes are TRBV5-1 and TRBJ1-6; D is undetermined. V dropped 2 bases and J dropped 0 bases, with 6 bases sitting between them. CDR3 length: 15 amino acids. Germline V gene sequence: CDR1 SGHRS, CDR2 YFSETQ. Here the CDR3 reads CASSLFSSYNSPLHF. In DNA, the CDR3 is TGCGCCAGCAGCTTATTTAGCTCCTATAATTCACCCCTCCACTTT.

The rearrangement joins TRBV29-1 to TRBJ2-5, with TRBD1 matching 9 bases. Germline CDR1 reads SQVTM; CDR2 reads ANQGSEA. This CDR3 has 13 residues. The V gene end was trimmed by 6 bases and the J gene end by 5 bases; junction bases not matched to a gene: 7. The CDR3 nucleotides are TGCAGCGTGGACGGACAGGGGACCGAGACCCAGTACTTC. Translating gives CSVDGQGTETQYF.

The chain is built from TRBV7-9 and TRBJ1-1; D possibly corresponds to TRBD1 (6 bases). The germline V gene encodes CDR1 SEHNR and CDR2 FQNEAQ (reference sequence). CDR3 size: 14 residues. V was trimmed by 6 bases and J by 7 bases, leaving 18 bases between them. The CDR3 region has the DNA TGTGCCAGCAGAAAATTTCAGGGGAAGGGTGAAGCTTTCTTT. This encodes CASRKFQGKGEAFF. The full variable domain, completed using reference TRBV7-9 and TRBJ1-1, is DTGVSQNPRHKITKRGQNVTFRCDPISEHNRLYWYRQTLGQGPEFLTYFQNEAQLEKSRLLSDRFSAERPKGSFSTLEIQRTEQGDSAMYLCASRKFQGKGEAFFGQGTRLTVV.

This clone came up once. V usage is TRBV23-1 and J usage is TRBJ2-3, with 7 positions matching TRBD2. TRBV23-1 counts as an open reading frame of uncertain function. The V segment lost 0 bases and the J segment 8 bases; nucleotides outside the gene matches: 11. There are 16 residues in the CDR3. Written as DNA, the CDR3 is TGCGCCAGCAGTCAATCCTGGATCCTGGGGGGGGGTACGCAGTATTTT. It specifies CASSQSWILGGGTQYF.

The V call is TRBV7-9, the J call TRBJ2-2; D remains ambiguous. Trimming stripped 8 bases from V and 6 bases from J, with 16 bases between. Germline V gives CDR1 SEHNR, CDR2 FQNEAQ (reference sequence). The CDR3 length is 14 residues. This CDR3 reads CASHRARRPGELFF. CDR3 DNA: TGTGCCAGCCACCGCGCTCGGCGGCCCGGGGAGCTGTTTTTT.

The chain employs TRBV28 and TRBJ2-6; D may be TRBD2 (6 bases). Germline V CDR1 and CDR2: MDHEN, SYDVKM. This CDR3 is 15 amino acids long. V was clipped by 8 bases and J by 7 bases, with 18 bases between them. The CDR3 is CASARLPGTANVLTF. The CDR3 DNA reads as TGTGCCAGCGCCAGGTTACCAGGGACTGCCAACGTCCTGACTTTC.

The table lists this clone with a few counts. The V gene is TRBV5-8, the J gene TRBJ1-1, with a possible D match to TRBD1 (5 bases). Per the germline V gene, CDR1 is SGHTS and CDR2 is YDEGEE. The CDR3 length is 12 residues. Trimming stripped 4 bases from V and 8 bases from J, with 12 bases between. CDR3 loop: CASSARGVEAFF. CDR3 nucleotide sequence: TGTGCCAGCAGCGCTCGGGGGGTGGAAGCTTTCTTT.

Written as DNA, the CDR3 is TGTGCCTGGAGTAAGACTAGCGGGCAGACCCAGTACTTC. Protein product: CAWSKTSGQTQYF. The chain is built from TRBV30 and TRBJ2-5, with 10 bases lining up with TRBD2. The CDR3 extends over 13 amino acids. The ends lost 2 bases at V and 6 bases at J; junction bases unmatched: 3. Germline V gene data show CDR1 as GTSNPN and CDR2 as SVGIG (reference sequence).

The chain links TRBV6-6 to TRBJ1-4; D gene unclear. The length of the CDR3 is 14 residues. The germline V gene has CDR1 MNHNY and CDR2 SVGAGI (reference sequence). V gave up 6 bases and J gave up 8 bases, with 16 bases separating them. CDR3 coding DNA: TGTGCCAGCAGGTCCCCGACAAGAGGGGAAAAACTGTTTTTT. Translation: CASRSPTRGEKLFF.

The chain combines TRBV7-8 with TRBJ2-7; 8 positions agree with TRBD1. Germline V lookup: CDR1 SGHVS, CDR2 FQNEAQ. This CDR3 region has 15 residues. V gave up 4 bases and J gave up 5 bases; unmatched junction bases: 10. The CDR3 nucleotides read TGTGCCAGCAGCTGGACCGGGACAGGTGGCCACGAGCAGTACTTC. Translating gives CASSWTGTGGHEQYF. The full variable domain, its missing parts supplied by reference TRBV7-8 and TRBJ2-7, is GAGVSQSPRYKVAKRGQDVALRCDPISGHVSLFWYQQALGQGPEFLTYFQNEAQLDKSGLPSDRFFAERPEGSVSTLKIQRTQQEDSAVYLCASSWTGTGGHEQYFGPGTRLTVT.